The next 17 T cell receptor beta chains were all read from a single sample in a study of beta chain features in type 1 diabetes. Study-wide results and caveats: Type 1 diabetes patients showed a moderate but significant shortening of TCRB CDR3s in all four CD4+ subsets.

For these TCRs, the target antigens are not known. Sequencing targeted expressed TCRB transcripts, as all isolated RNA had been reverse transcribed. Some clones are missing from TCRdb's copy, which holds only in-frame ones; the method was immunoSEQ multiplex PCR. This repertoire shows 600,000 or so clones, over 12% found once; its top ten account for approximately 0.043%. Sequencing was carried out using naive CD4+ T cells from blood. The receptors stem from a man aged 18 to 30 with type 1 diabetes.

The table lists this clone with a few counts. As DNA, the CDR3 is TGCAGCGTTGGGACAAGTGCCCTCTATGGCTACACCTTC. Translated: CSVGTSALYGYTF. The rearrangement uses TRBV29-1 and TRBJ1-2, with a possible D match to TRBD1 (5 bases). The germline V gene encodes CDR1 SQVTM and CDR2 ANQGSEA. The CDR3 is made up of 13 amino acids. V shed 4 bases and J shed 4 bases, with 13 bases lying between them.

V is TRBV7-2 and J is TRBJ2-7, with TRBD1 matching over 8 bases. After removal of 1 base from V and 1 base from J, the junction contained 3 bases not matched to a gene. The CDR3 has 15 residues. CDR1 is SGHTA, CDR2 FQGNSA, per germline. In DNA form, the CDR3 reads TGTGCCAGCAGCTTAGGGGACAGGTTGTCCTACGAGCAGTACTTC. Its translation: CASSLGDRLSYEQYF.

The chain links TRBV28 to TRBJ2-7; 9 bases fit TRBD1. CDR3 length: 16 residues. Looked up from germline, CDR1 is MDHEN and CDR2 is SYDVKM. V shed 5 bases, J shed 4 bases, and the junction held 12 bases outside the gene matches. The CDR3 sequence: CASSPEPGQGPYEQYF. Written as DNA, the CDR3 is TGTGCCAGCAGTCCCGAACCGGGACAGGGTCCTTACGAGCAGTACTTC.

This clone was seen a handful of times. The chain joins TRBV6-5 to TRBJ2-7; 9 bases line up with TRBD1. This CDR3 spans 14 amino acids. The germline V gene encodes CDR1 MNHEY and CDR2 SVGAGI. V shed 8 bases and J 3 bases; nucleotides not matched to a gene: 8. In nucleotides, the CDR3 is TGTGCCAGCCGCGGACAGGGGTCCATCTACGAGCAGTACTTC. The encoded protein is CASRGQGSIYEQYF.

The chain joins TRBV7-9 to TRBJ2-1, with 12 bases that match TRBD2. The germline gives CDR1 SEHNR, CDR2 FQNEAQ (reference sequence). There are 14 residues in the CDR3. The J segment lost 8 bases and the V segment lost 7 bases, leaving 6 bases of the junction unmatched. This chain's CDR3 is CASIETSGSYEQFF. CDR3 in DNA: TGTGCCAGCATCGAGACTAGCGGGAGCTATGAGCAGTTCTTC.

This clone occurred a few times. The CDR3 DNA reads TGTGCCAGCAGTGAGAGCCCTGGGGCCAACGTCCTGACTTTC. As protein: CASSESPGANVLTF. The chain recombines TRBV2 with TRBJ2-6, with D uncertain. V lost 3 bases to trimming and J lost 2 bases, with 5 bases between them. The CDR3 runs 14 residues. Germline CDR1 reads SNHLY; CDR2 reads FYNNEI.

The V call is TRBV6-6, the J call TRBJ2-7; 12 positions match TRBD2. The length of the CDR3 is 15 residues. With V trimmed by 4 bases and J by 4 bases, 5 bases remained unmatched. Germline assignment: CDR1 MNHNY and CDR2 SVGAGI (reference sequence). The CDR3 sequence is CASSSGLAGPYEQYF. CDR3 nucleotides: TGTGCCAGCAGTTCCGGACTAGCGGGACCATACGAGCAGTACTTC.

This clone was picked up a small number of times. The rearrangement uses TRBV18 and TRBJ2-7; D ambiguous. Germline CDR1 and CDR2: KGHSH and LQKENI. V was trimmed by 2 bases and J by 6 bases, leaving 8 bases between them. The CDR3 is 12 residues long. The CDR3 sequence: CASSPYSREQYF. The CDR3 DNA reads as TGTGCCAGCTCACCATATAGTCGCGAGCAGTACTTC.

The gene calls are TRBV7-9 and TRBJ2-3; D uncertain. CDR1 is SEHNR, CDR2 FQNEAQ, per germline (reference sequence). CDR3 length: 13 amino acids. V was trimmed by 8 bases and J by 4 bases, leaving 13 bases between them. The CDR3 loop is CASGRLGADTQYF. The CDR3 nucleotides read TGTGCCAGCGGCCGCTTAGGTGCAGATACGCAGTATTTT. Together with reference TRBV7-9 and TRBJ2-3, the CDR3 gives the full variable domain: DTGVSQNPRHKITKRGQNVTFRCDPISEHNRLYWYRQTLGQGPEFLTYFQNEAQLEKSRLLSDRFSAERPKGSFSTLEIQRTEQGDSAMYLCASGRLGADTQYFGPGTRLTVL.

This clone turned up a few times. The gene calls are TRBV7-2 and TRBJ2-2; maybe TRBD1 (6 bases). Per the germline V gene, CDR1 is SGHTA and CDR2 is FQGNSA. V was trimmed by 3 bases and J by 3 bases, leaving 8 bases between them. The CDR3 sequence is 14 residues long. The CDR3 here is CASSFSGDTGELFF. CDR3 bases: TGTGCCAGCAGCTTCTCAGGGGACACCGGGGAGCTGTTTTTT.

For the CDR3, the DNA is TGTGCCAGCAGCTCACTGAGCGGGGACACAGATACGCAGTATTTT. It encodes CASSSLSGDTDTQYF. The chain uses TRBV5-6 and TRBJ2-3; TRBD2 matches at 7 bases. V was pared by 3 bases and J by 2 bases, with 6 bases of the junction left unmatched. Germline V gene data show CDR1 as SGHDT and CDR2 as YYEEEE. The CDR3 consists of 15 residues.

This clone was detected only a few times. Other nucleotide sequences from this sample produce the same CDR3. This chain connects TRBV9 to TRBJ1-1; D uncertain. Germline CDR1 SGDLS, CDR2 YYNGEE. This CDR3 region has 13 residues. Trimming took 0 bases from V and 2 from J, leaving 5 bases between them. This CDR3 is CASSVVVNTEAFF. CDR3 coding DNA: TGTGCCAGCAGCGTAGTGGTAAACACTGAAGCTTTCTTT.

CDR3 DNA sequence: TGTGCCAGCAGTTTTAGGGGCGAGGGGTCGTACGAGCAGTACTTC. This sequence encodes CASSFRGEGSYEQYF. V is TRBV28 and J is TRBJ2-7, with D perhaps assigned TRBD1 or TRBD2 (5 bases each). The CDR3 is 15 residues long. In germline, CDR1 is MDHEN, CDR2 SYDVKM. V shed 3 bases and J shed 4 bases, with 16 bases lying between them.

This clone was seen a few times. This rearrangement joins TRBV7-8 to TRBJ1-1; D not certain. The V end lost 4 bases, the J end lost 6 bases, and 12 bases lay between the germline ends. The CDR3 consists of 13 residues. Looked up from germline, CDR1 is SGHVS and CDR2 is FQNEAQ. The CDR3 is CASSSETEAEAFF. The CDR3 nucleotides are TGTGCCAGCAGCTCAGAGACTGAAGCTGAAGCTTTCTTT.

This clone was counted only a few times. The rearrangement joins TRBV7-2 to TRBJ2-3, with D possibly matching TRBD2 (6 bases). The germline gives CDR1 SGHTA, CDR2 FQGNSA. This CDR3 spans 13 amino acids. V gave up 4 bases and J gave up 4 bases, with 9 bases separating them. In DNA form, the CDR3 reads TGTGCCAGCAGCTCCGCGGGGCCAGATACGCAGTATTTT. Protein product: CASSSAGPDTQYF.

The rearrangement joins TRBV5-1 to TRBJ2-7; no firm D call. Trimming removed 6 bases from V and 0 bases from J, with 13 bases in between. CDR1 and CDR2 from the germline V gene are SGHRS and YFSETQ. The CDR3 loop spans 14 amino acids. CDR3 nucleotide sequence: TGCGCCAGCAAGTTAAATATGGTCTCCTACGAGCAGTACTTC. It is translated as CASKLNMVSYEQYF.

This clone was counted a single time. This chain links TRBV12-2 with TRBJ2-3; the DNA was not used to check the table's D call, TRBD2. TRBV12-2 is recorded as a pseudogene. The CDR3 has 16 residues. The CDR3 DNA sequence: TGTGCAAGTCGCCCCTTTAGCGGGGGCCGGGGTTTGGGGCAGTATTTT. It encodes CASRPFSGGRGLGQYF.